These T cell receptor beta chains were read from a single sample in a study of a mutant IDH1 vaccine in newly diagnosed glioma. Sequencing used immunoSEQ multiplex PCR; TCRdb keeps in-frame clones, though not all of them. The sample contains tens of thousands of clones, roughly 80% of which appear only once. Their antigens are not known. This material consisted of PBMCs, taken from a glioma patient whose treatment included an IDH1 peptide vaccine. The receptors were sampled from a man aged 40-50 years with glioma. Some clones in this sample may be carry-over from other donors' samples. CDR3s include the opening cysteine and the closing phenylalanine or tryptophan. D genes are given only for firm matches. Only some rows state a clone size, as once, few, many or a class for expanded clones.

CDR3 protein,CDR3 DNA,D gene,clone size,J gene,V gene
CASSKTGQQNTEAFF,TGTGCCAGCAGCAAGACGGGACAGCAGAACACTGAAGCTTTCTTT,TRBD1,NA,TRBJ1-1,TRBV7-8
CASSRDRGDNEQFF,TGTGCCAGCTCAAGGGACAGGGGGGATAATGAGCAGTTCTTC,TRBD1,NA,TRBJ2-1,TRBV7-9
CASRTLVEETQYF,TGTGCCAGCAGGACCTTGGTGGAAGAGACCCAGTACTTC,NA,NA,TRBJ2-5,TRBV6-6
CASSLGAGLMNTEAFF,TGCGCCAGCAGCTTGGGGGCCGGACTCATGAACACTGAAGCTTTCTTT,NA,NA,TRBJ1-1,TRBV5-1
CASSIYAGSGELFF,TGTGCCAGTAGTATTTATGCAGGATCCGGGGAGCTGTTTTTT,NA,NA,TRBJ2-2,TRBV19
CATSRPSQPNTEAFF,TGTGCCACCAGCAGACCATCCCAACCGAACACTGAAGCTTTCTTT,NA,NA,TRBJ1-1,TRBV15
CASRRAAGNTEAFF,TGTGCCAGCAGGCGTGCAGCCGGGAACACTGAAGCTTTCTTT,NA,NA,TRBJ1-1,TRBV5-4
CASSFRQGGGANVLTF,TGTGCCAGCAGCTTTCGACAGGGAGGTGGGGCCAACGTCCTGACTTTC,NA,NA,TRBJ2-6,TRBV7-2
CASSQPGQPYEQYF,TGCGCCAGCAGCCAGCCGGGACAGCCGTACGAGCAGTACTTC,TRBD1,NA,TRBJ2-7,TRBV4-1
CASTAGTGIEAFF,TGTGCCAGTACCGCCGGGACAGGGATTGAAGCTTTCTTT,TRBD1,few,TRBJ1-1,TRBV19
CASSPYDRGVTDTQYF,TGTGCCAGCTCACCATACGACAGGGGAGTTACAGATACGCAGTATTTT,TRBD1,NA,TRBJ2-3,TRBV18
CASSVATGRSGNTIYF,TGTGCCAGCAGCGTAGCAACAGGGCGCTCTGGAAACACCATATATTTT,NA,NA,TRBJ1-3,TRBV9
CASSPAVEDYGYTF,TGTGCCAGCTCACCGGCTGTGGAGGACTATGGCTACACCTTC,NA,NA,TRBJ1-2,TRBV18
CASSGQRNYEQYF,TGTGCCAGCAGTGGACAGCGAAACTACGAGCAGTACTTC,NA,NA,TRBJ2-7,TRBV6-1
CASTATGSGMNTEAFF,TGTGCCAGCACCGCCACAGGGAGCGGAATGAACACTGAAGCTTTCTTT,NA,NA,TRBJ1-1,TRBV18
CAWSRQEGEKLFF,TGTGCCTGGAGTAGGCAGGAAGGTGAAAAACTGTTTTTT,NA,few,TRBJ1-4,TRBV30
CASSQTSLDQPQHF,TGTGCCAGCAGCCAAACCTCTCTGGATCAGCCCCAGCATTTT,NA,NA,TRBJ1-5,TRBV4-2
CASSLSLSGGKKKSYEQYF,TGTGCCAGCAGTTTAAGTTTGAGCGGGGGCAAAAAAAAATCCTACGAGCAGTACTTC,TRBD2,NA,TRBJ2-7,TRBV28
CASSLLGSLQETQYF,TGTGCCAGCAGCTTATTAGGGAGCCTCCAAGAGACCCAGTACTTC,NA,NA,TRBJ2-5,TRBV7-2
CASSLGRVGYTF,TGTGCCAGCAGCTTAGGGAGGGTGGGCTACACCTTC,NA,NA,TRBJ1-2,TRBV11-2
CASSPLWGDTQYF,TGTGCCAGCAGCCCCCTGTGGGGCGATACGCAGTATTTT,NA,NA,TRBJ2-3,TRBV7-2
CASSLYAGTGELFF,TGTGCCAGCAGTTTATACGCGGGAACCGGGGAGCTGTTTTTT,NA,NA,TRBJ2-2,TRBV27
CASSSTAHGEQFF,TGTGCCAGCAGCTCGACAGCCCACGGTGAGCAGTTCTTC,NA,few,TRBJ2-1,TRBV27
CASSETNYSGNTIYF,TGTGCCAGCAGTGAAACAAACTACTCTGGAAACACCATATATTTT,NA,NA,TRBJ1-3,TRBV2
CASSYTGNRNGYTF,TGTGCCAGCAGCTATACAGGGAATCGGAATGGCTACACCTTC,NA,NA,TRBJ1-2,TRBV7-2
CASSLGGAGANVLTF,TGTGCCAGCAGCTTGGGTGGGGCTGGGGCCAACGTCCTGACTTTC,NA,NA,TRBJ2-6,TRBV5-6
CATWGIGQPQHF,TGTGCCACCTGGGGTATAGGTCAGCCCCAGCATTTT,NA,NA,TRBJ1-5,TRBV10-3
CASSGGLFTDTQYF,TGTGCCAGCTCAGGGGGACTCTTCACAGATACGCAGTATTTT,NA,NA,TRBJ2-3,TRBV18
CASSAGDQPTQAFF,TGTGCCAGTAGTGCAGGAGACCAACCAACCCAAGCTTTCTTT,NA,NA,TRBJ1-1,TRBV19
CASDANTEAFF,TGTGCCAGCGACGCGAACACTGAAGCTTTCTTT,NA,few,TRBJ1-1,TRBV2
CASSPGQTSEAFF,TGTGCCAGCAGCCCGGGACAGACAAGTGAAGCTTTCTTT,TRBD1,NA,TRBJ1-1,TRBV11-2
CAWSGSGLADSYNEQFF,TGTGCCTGGAGTGGGTCCGGACTAGCGGATTCCTACAATGAGCAGTTCTTC,TRBD2,NA,TRBJ2-1,TRBV30
CASSQDSDRGSYEQYF,TGCGCCAGCAGCCAAGATTCGGACAGGGGTTCCTACGAGCAGTACTTC,TRBD1,NA,TRBJ2-7,TRBV4-1
CAWSGTADYEKLFF,TGTGCCTGGAGCGGGACAGCGGATTATGAAAAACTGTTTTTT,TRBD1,NA,TRBJ1-4,TRBV30
CASSDSDRVAFF,TGTGCCAGCAGTGACAGCGACAGGGTCGCTTTCTTT,TRBD1,NA,TRBJ1-1,TRBV2
CASSYSRKSYEQYF,TGTGCCAGCAGTTATTCCCGCAAATCCTACGAGCAGTACTTC,NA,once,TRBJ2-7,TRBV6-5
CASGSVASGGNEQFF,TGCGCCAGCGGGTCCGTGGCCAGCGGGGGGAATGAGCAGTTCTTC,TRBD2,NA,TRBJ2-1,TRBV5-1
CASSLSGNQPQHF,TGTGCCAGCAGCTTGTCCGGCAATCAGCCCCAGCATTTT,NA,NA,TRBJ1-5,TRBV7-6
CASSFGPGRPEAFF,TGTGCCAGCAGCTTCGGACCGGGACGGCCGGAAGCTTTCTTT,NA,NA,TRBJ1-1,TRBV14
CASSRGRGEQYF,TGTGCCAGCAGCCGCGGCAGGGGCGAGCAGTACTTC,NA,NA,TRBJ2-7,TRBV5-4
CASSEGGYGYTF,TGTGCCAGCAGTGAGGGCGGCTATGGCTACACCTTC,NA,NA,TRBJ1-2,TRBV27
CASSFRWLTYEQYF,TGTGCCAGCAGCTTCAGGTGGCTGACTTACGAGCAGTACTTC,NA,NA,TRBJ2-7,TRBV7-2
CASSQGTAGSEQYF,TGTGCCAGCAGCCAAGGGACTGCGGGTAGCGAGCAGTACTTC,NA,NA,TRBJ2-7,TRBV14
CASSPSGANYNEQFF,TGTGCCAGCAGCCCGAGCGGGGCCAACTACAATGAGCAGTTCTTC,TRBD2,few,TRBJ2-1,TRBV2
CASSVGDNYNEQFF,TGTGCCAGCAGCGTGGGTGACAACTACAATGAGCAGTTCTTC,NA,once,TRBJ2-1,TRBV9
CASGTQGAAEQFF,TGTGCTAGTGGAACACAGGGGGCCGCTGAGCAGTTCTTC,TRBD1,NA,TRBJ2-1,TRBV12-5
CASSSQLGLAETQYF,TGTGCCAGCAGCTCCCAATTAGGACTAGCAGAGACCCAGTACTTC,TRBD2,NA,TRBJ2-5,TRBV7-9
CASSFRTGELYGYTF,TGTGCCAGCAGCTTTAGGACAGGGGAATTATATGGCTACACCTTC,TRBD1,NA,TRBJ1-2,TRBV7-9
CASSLGGGEGNYGYTF,TGTGCCAGCAGCTTAGGTGGTGGGGAAGGGAACTATGGCTACACCTTC,NA,NA,TRBJ1-2,TRBV13
CASSLRTVAEAFF,TGTGCCAGCAGTTTGAGGACAGTGGCTGAAGCTTTCTTT,NA,NA,TRBJ1-1,TRBV6-5
CASMGGSDSNQPQHF,TGTGCCAGCATGGGGGGGTCGGACAGCAATCAGCCCCAGCATTTT,NA,NA,TRBJ1-5,TRBV5-5
CASSEVQVENYGYTF,TGTGCCAGCAGTGAAGTCCAGGTCGAAAACTATGGCTACACCTTC,NA,NA,TRBJ1-2,TRBV6-1
CASSPWLGAYEQYF,TGTGCCAGCAGCCCCTGGTTGGGAGCCTACGAGCAGTACTTC,NA,few,TRBJ2-7,TRBV5-5